Reported below is one T cell receptor beta chain. What it recognizes is unknown. The data were taken from a study of cytomegalovirus exposure and HLA in healthy donors. Overall study context: Earlier, 117 million unique TCR beta sequences were recovered from 170 million or so T cells by an analysis. From donors who were HLA-typed, an early data release held 70 million to 90 million unique TCRs.

Study-wide results and limits: Apparent HLA restriction characterized most CMV-associated TCR beta chains in a later analysis.

PCR primers comprised 60 Vbeta and 13 Jbeta primers. Repertoires were generated with immunoSEQ multiplex PCR, while TCRdb's copy carries only in-frame clones and drops some. The table includes 150,000 or so clones, around three quarters detected once. The CDR3 consists of 15 residues. Per germline, CDR1 ENHRY and CDR2 SYGVKD. V lost 3 bases to trimming and J lost 1 base; unmatched junction nucleotides: 5. The sequence derives from a man in his forties or fifties in good health and CMV-seronegative. The rearrangement links TRBV10-3 to TRBJ1-1; 7 bases are shared with TRBD1. Sequenced material: PBMCs. The CDR3 region has the DNA TGTGCCATCAGTGATGGGACAGAACCGAACACTGAAGCTTTCTTT. Protein product: CAISDGTEPNTEAFF.